Following are 25 T cell receptor beta chains from one sample sequenced in a study of blood T cell repertoires in COVID-19. Profiled with immunoSEQ multiplex PCR; TCRdb holds only in-frame clones, not every one. The sample carries some 520,000 clones, roughly nine tenths recorded once. Input material: peripheral blood. These receptor sequences come from a man aged 18 to 35 with COVID-19, enrolled during active disease.

This chain links TRBV6-6 with TRBJ1-2, with D perhaps TRBD1 (6 bases). From germline, CDR1 is MNHNY and CDR2 SVGAGI (reference sequence). The CDR3 consists of 13 residues. The V and J ends lost 6 bases and 3 bases respectively, with 11 bases between them. CDR3 region: CASRPGEYYGYTF. The CDR3 DNA reads as TGTGCCAGCAGACCAGGGGAGTACTATGGCTACACCTTC.

The V and J genes are TRBV10-3 and TRBJ2-1; D gene unclear. This CDR3 has 14 residues. The germline V gene has CDR1 ENHRY and CDR2 SYGVKD. Trimming left V 4 bases short and J 4 bases short, with 11 bases between. For the CDR3, the DNA is TGTGCCATCAGTGCCTCTAACAGTTACAATGAGCAGTTCTTC. It specifies CAISASNSYNEQFF.

CDR3 amino acids: CAWATSRNEQFF. The CDR3 DNA is TGTGCCTGGGCGACTAGCCGGAATGAGCAGTTCTTC. The J gene is TRBJ2-1, the V gene TRBV30, with 7 bases aligning to TRBD2. The length of the CDR3 is 12 residues. V shed 5 bases and J 7 bases; nucleotides not matched to a gene: 5. Looked up from germline, CDR1 is GTSNPN and CDR2 is SVGIG (reference sequence).

V usage is TRBV7-9 and J usage is TRBJ1-5; 8 nucleotides match TRBD1. Trimming removed 5 bases from V and 0 bases from J; junction bases left unmatched: 9. This CDR3 is 17 amino acids long. In germline, CDR1 is SEHNR, CDR2 FQNEAQ (reference sequence). CDR3 DNA sequence: TGTGCCAGCAGCCGTTGGACAGGGAGGGATAGCAATCAGCCCCAGCATTTT. Its translation is CASSRWTGRDSNQPQHF.

The chain recombines TRBV5-1 with TRBJ1-2, with D possibly TRBD1 on 6 matching bases. V was pared by 2 bases and J by 6 bases, with 8 bases between. This CDR3 contains 12 residues. Germline values: CDR1 SGHRS, CDR2 YFSETQ. The CDR3 sequence: CASSLQGNGYTF. CDR3 sequence (DNA): TGCGCCAGCAGCTTACAGGGAAATGGCTACACCTTC.

Concerning this clone: Distinct nucleotide sequences in the sample also encode this CDR3. The CDR3 nucleotides read TGTGCCAGCAGTCTGGACAGGGTCGGTCAGCCCCAGCATTTT. This sequence encodes CASSLDRVGQPQHF. The chain uses TRBV2 and TRBJ1-5; 8 positions match TRBD1. The ends lost 5 bases at V and 6 bases at J; junction bases unmatched: 6. Germline V gene sequence: CDR1 SNHLY, CDR2 FYNNEI. This CDR3 spans 14 amino acids.

The chain joins TRBV2 to TRBJ2-1; 7 bases align to TRBD2. After removal of 8 bases from V and 0 bases from J, the junction contained 10 bases not matched to a gene. From germline, CDR1 is SNHLY and CDR2 FYNNEI. The CDR3 spans 16 residues. The CDR3 reads CASLVPAGSSYNEQFF. Written as DNA, the CDR3 is TGTGCCAGCCTCGTGCCAGCGGGAAGCTCCTACAATGAGCAGTTCTTC.

The rearrangement uses TRBV7-9 and TRBJ1-2; 9 bases line up with TRBD1. This CDR3 has 14 residues. Trimming took 5 bases from V and 8 from J; bases not matched to a gene: 9. Germline V gives CDR1 SEHNR, CDR2 FQNEAQ (reference sequence). CDR3 bases: TGTGCCAGCAGCACCAGTCGGGACAGGGCAGGCTACACCTTC. This codes for CASSTSRDRAGYTF.

V is TRBV27 and J is TRBJ2-1; 8 bases are a match to TRBD2. CDR3 length equals 16 residues. Germline CDR1 and CDR2: MNHEY and SMNVEV (reference sequence). With 4 bases clipped from V and 1 base from J, the junction kept 6 bases outside the gene matches. The CDR3 spells CASSSERGTSYNEQFF. The CDR3 nucleotides are TGTGCCAGCAGTTCCGAGCGGGGGACATCCTACAATGAGCAGTTCTTC.

The chain is built from TRBV2 and TRBJ1-2; D is ambiguous. CDR3 length equals 15 residues. V was cut by 1 base and J by 0 bases, with 9 bases left in between. Germline CDR1 reads SNHLY; CDR2 reads FYNNEI. The CDR3 nucleotides are TGTGCCAGCAGTGAAGTTCGCCGGTCTAACTATGGCTACACCTTC. Its translation: CASSEVRRSNYGYTF. Drawing the rest from reference TRBV2 and TRBJ1-2, the complete variable domain is EPEVTQTPSHQVTQMGQEVILRCVPISNHLYFYWYRQILGQKVEFLVSFYNNEISEKSEIFDDQFSVERPDGSNFTLKIRSTKLEDSAMYFCASSEVRRSNYGYTFGSGTRLTVV.

Here the CDR3 DNA reads TGTGCCAGCAGCCAAGATACACAGGGCTCCTACGAGCAGTACTTC. Translated: CASSQDTQGSYEQYF. The V gene is TRBV3-1 (or the pseudogene TRBV3-2), the J gene TRBJ2-7; tentative D call: TRBD1 (6 bases). Trimming stripped 0 bases from V and 0 bases from J, with 9 bases between. The CDR3 is made up of 15 amino acids. CDR1 LGHDT and CDR2 YNNKEL come from the germline V gene (reference sequence).

The chain combines TRBV7-3 with TRBJ2-5; TRBD2 matches at 10 bases. Germline trimming cut 5 bases from V and 5 bases from J; bases unmatched to any gene: 11. The CDR3 contains 16 residues. Germline values: CDR1 SGHTA, CDR2 FQGTGA. In DNA, the CDR3 is TGTGCCAGCAGCCCAGCGGGAGGGCCGAAATCGGAGACCCAGTACTTC. Its translation is CASSPAGGPKSETQYF.

This sequence joins TRBV9 and TRBJ2-5; 8 bases are a match to TRBD1. Germline V gene lookup returns CDR1 SGDLS and CDR2 YYNGEE. V lost 0 bases and J lost 1; bases outside the gene matches: 8. The CDR3 extends over 17 amino acids. As DNA, the CDR3 is TGTGCCAGCAGCGTAGGCATGATCAGGGGGCGCCAAGAGACCCAGTACTTC. It specifies CASSVGMIRGRQETQYF.

This clone was counted between two and nine times. The chain uses TRBV2 and TRBJ1-2; no firm D call. Per the germline V gene, CDR1 is SNHLY and CDR2 is FYNNEI. The CDR3 is 13 residues long. Trimming removed 6 bases at V and 8 bases at J, with 16 bases between. In nucleotides, the CDR3 is TGTGCCAGCAGGGCTGGCGGGAAAACAGGCTACACCTTC. It is translated as CASRAGGKTGYTF.

This rearrangement joins TRBV3-1 (or the pseudogene TRBV3-2) to TRBJ2-3, with 8 bases that match TRBD1. Looked up from germline, CDR1 is LGHDT and CDR2 is YNNKEL (reference sequence). Germline trimming cut 1 base from V and 2 bases from J; bases unmatched to any gene: 2. The CDR3 totals 15 residues. For the CDR3, the DNA is TGTGCCAGCAGCCAAGGGACAGGGCACACAGATACGCAGTATTTT. The encoded protein is CASSQGTGHTDTQYF.

The chain is built from TRBV7-2 and TRBJ2-2; 8 bases map to TRBD2. Looked up from germline, CDR1 is SGHTA and CDR2 is FQGNSA. V was clipped by 2 bases and J by 6 bases; unmatched bases: 5. This CDR3 spans 15 amino acids. The CDR3 spells CASSLTGLASGELFF. In DNA form, the CDR3 reads TGTGCCAGCAGCTTAACAGGACTAGCATCCGGGGAGCTGTTTTTT. The whole variable domain, remainder taken from reference TRBV7-2 and TRBJ2-2, is GAGVSQSPSNKVTEKGKDVELRCDPISGHTALYWYRQSLGQGLEFLIYFQGNSAPDKSGLPSDRFSAERTGGSVSTLTIQRTQQEDSAVYLCASSLTGLASGELFFGEGSRLTVL.

The chain uses TRBV27 and TRBJ2-1; unclear D gene. The CDR3 totals 13 residues. V was pared by 3 bases and J by 6 bases, with 9 bases between. CDR1 and CDR2 from the germline V gene are MNHEY and SMNVEV (reference sequence). The DNA of the CDR3 is TGTGCCAGCAGTTTGGCCCCCGCCAATGAGCAGTTCTTC. It specifies CASSLAPANEQFF.

This rearrangement joins TRBV24-1 to TRBJ2-5; D is undetermined. In germline, CDR1 is KGHDR, CDR2 SFDVKD. V lost 1 base to trimming and J lost 1 base, with 9 bases between them. The CDR3 runs 15 residues. The CDR3 spells CATSDFGSLQETQYF. The CDR3 DNA sequence: TGTGCCACCAGTGATTTTGGCTCGCTCCAAGAGACCCAGTACTTC.

The chain combines TRBV5-1 with TRBJ2-1; TRBD1 is a possible D gene (5 bases). Trimming left V 4 bases short and J 0 bases short, with 8 bases between. The CDR3 totals 14 residues. Germline CDR1 is SGHRS and CDR2 is YFSETQ. CDR3 DNA sequence: TGCGCCAGCAGCCAAGGACACTCCTACAATGAGCAGTTCTTC. It yields the protein CASSQGHSYNEQFF.

The J gene is TRBJ2-1, the V gene TRBV6-6, with 9 bases lining up with TRBD2. The V segment lost 6 bases and the J segment 2 bases; nucleotides outside the gene matches: 5. The CDR3 has 15 amino acids. Germline CDR1 MNHNY, CDR2 SVGAGI (reference sequence). DNA of the CDR3: TGTGCCAGCAGCCATAGCGGGAGAACCTACAATGAGCAGTTCTTC. It translates to CASSHSGRTYNEQFF.

V usage is TRBV20-1 and J usage is TRBJ2-5, with D perhaps matching TRBD2 (6 bases). This CDR3 has 13 residues. The V end lost 3 bases, the J end lost 4 bases, and 12 bases lay between the germline ends. The germline CDR1 and CDR2 sequences are DFQATT and SNEGSKA (reference sequence). The CDR3 reads CSASVPGVETQYF. In nucleotides, the CDR3 is TGCAGTGCTAGTGTTCCGGGAGTAGAGACCCAGTACTTC.

Only one count was recorded for this clone. The rearrangement uses TRBV11-2 and TRBJ1-2, with 7 bases matching TRBD1. CDR1 and CDR2 (germline): SGHAT, FQNNGV. V shed 1 base and J 6 bases; nucleotides not matched to a gene: 5. This CDR3 spans 14 amino acids. The CDR3 loop reads CASSLGTDRDGYTF. CDR3 DNA: TGTGCCAGCAGCTTAGGGACCGACAGGGATGGCTACACCTTC. Variable domain in full (rest from reference TRBV11-2 and TRBJ1-2): EAGVAQSPRYKIIEKRQSVAFWCNPISGHATLYWYQQILGQGPKLLIQFQNNGVVDDSQLPKDRFSAERLKGVDSTLKIQPAKLEDSAVYLCASSLGTDRDGYTFGSGTRLTVV.

The chain has TRBV3-1 (or the pseudogene TRBV3-2) and TRBJ1-4, with TRBD1 matching over 12 bases. V shed 6 bases and J 9 bases; nucleotides not matched to a gene: 5. CDR3 length equals 14 residues. Germline CDR1 and CDR2: LGHDT and YNNKEL (reference sequence). The CDR3 DNA follows: TGTGCCAGCAGGTCCCGGGACAGGGGGCAAAAACTGTTTTTT. Protein: CASRSRDRGQKLFF.

The rearrangement uses TRBV21-1 and TRBJ1-1; the D call of TRBD1 is as the table states it, not checked on the DNA. TRBV21-1 is annotated as a pseudogene. This CDR3 is 17 amino acids long. The CDR3 nucleotides are TGTGCCAGCACTACAGGGCAGGGTGCAGGGCTGAACACTGAAGCTTTCTTT. It is translated as CASTTGQGAGLNTEAFF.

This sequence joins TRBV4-1 and TRBJ1-6; a possible D gene is TRBD1 (6 bases). Trimming took off 0 bases at V and 7 bases at J, with 10 bases between the two ends. CDR3 length: 15 amino acids. Per the germline V gene, CDR1 is MGHRA and CDR2 is YSYEKL. As DNA, the CDR3 is TGCGCCAGCAGCCAAGAGTCAGGGGAGAATTCACCCCTCCACTTT. Amino acids: CASSQESGENSPLHF.